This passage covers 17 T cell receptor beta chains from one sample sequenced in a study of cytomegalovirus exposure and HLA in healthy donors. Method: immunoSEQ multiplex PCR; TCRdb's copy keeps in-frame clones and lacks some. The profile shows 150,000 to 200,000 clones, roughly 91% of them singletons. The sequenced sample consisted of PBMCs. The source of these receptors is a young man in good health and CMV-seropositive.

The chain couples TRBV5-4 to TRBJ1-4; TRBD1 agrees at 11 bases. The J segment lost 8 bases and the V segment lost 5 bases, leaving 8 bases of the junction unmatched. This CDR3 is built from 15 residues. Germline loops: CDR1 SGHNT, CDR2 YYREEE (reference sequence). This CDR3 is CASSSGQGAREKLFF. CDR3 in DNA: TGTGCCAGCAGTTCTGGACAGGGGGCGCGCGAAAAACTGTTTTTT.

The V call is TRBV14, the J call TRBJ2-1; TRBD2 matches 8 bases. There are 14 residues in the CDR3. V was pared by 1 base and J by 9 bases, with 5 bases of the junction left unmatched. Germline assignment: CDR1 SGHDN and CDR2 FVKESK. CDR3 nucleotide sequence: TGTGCCAGCAGCCAAGCGGGACTAGGTGTTGAGCAGTTCTTC. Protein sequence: CASSQAGLGVEQFF.

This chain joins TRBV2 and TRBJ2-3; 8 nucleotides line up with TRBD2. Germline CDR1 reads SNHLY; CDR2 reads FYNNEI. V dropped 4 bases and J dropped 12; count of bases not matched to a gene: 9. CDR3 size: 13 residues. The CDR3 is CASSGSGAKQQYF. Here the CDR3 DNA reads TGTGCCAGCAGTGGTAGCGGGGCGAAACAACAGTATTTT. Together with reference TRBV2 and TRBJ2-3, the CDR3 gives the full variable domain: EPEVTQTPSHQVTQMGQEVILRCVPISNHLYFYWYRQILGQKVEFLVSFYNNEISEKSEIFDDQFSVERPDGSNFTLKIRSTKLEDSAMYFCASSGSGAKQQYFGPGTRLTVL.

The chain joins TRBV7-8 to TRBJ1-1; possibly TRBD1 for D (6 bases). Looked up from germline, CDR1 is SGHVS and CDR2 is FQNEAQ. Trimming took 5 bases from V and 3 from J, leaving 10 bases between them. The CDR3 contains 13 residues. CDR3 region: CASSPGVDTEAFF. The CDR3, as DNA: TGTGCCAGCAGCCCAGGGGTGGACACTGAAGCTTTCTTT.

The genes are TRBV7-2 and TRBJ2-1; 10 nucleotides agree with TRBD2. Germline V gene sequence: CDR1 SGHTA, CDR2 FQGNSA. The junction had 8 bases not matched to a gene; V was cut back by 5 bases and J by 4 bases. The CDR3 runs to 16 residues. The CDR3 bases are TGTGCCAGCAGCCCTATAGCGGGAGGTCGGTACAATGAGCAGTTCTTC. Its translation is CASSPIAGGRYNEQFF.

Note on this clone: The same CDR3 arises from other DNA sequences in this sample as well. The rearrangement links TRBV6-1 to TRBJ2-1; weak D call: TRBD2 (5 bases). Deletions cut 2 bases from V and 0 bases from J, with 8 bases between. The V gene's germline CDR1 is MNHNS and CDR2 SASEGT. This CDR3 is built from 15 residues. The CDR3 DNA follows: TGTGCCAGCAGTGAATCGGGGAACTCCTACAATGAGCAGTTCTTC. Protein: CASSESGNSYNEQFF.

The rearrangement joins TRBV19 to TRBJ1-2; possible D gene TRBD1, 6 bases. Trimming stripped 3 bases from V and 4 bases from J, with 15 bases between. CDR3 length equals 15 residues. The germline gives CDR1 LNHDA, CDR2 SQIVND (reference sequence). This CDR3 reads CASSMRNRESYGYTF. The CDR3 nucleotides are TGTGCCAGTAGTATGCGCAACAGGGAGAGCTATGGCTACACCTTC.

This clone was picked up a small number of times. DNA of the CDR3: TGTGCCAGCAGTTTATCGTTCGGGGGACAGGGGGCTATAGGAACTAATGAAAAACTGTTTTTT. Translated, it gives CASSLSFGGQGAIGTNEKLFF. This rearrangement joins TRBV27 to TRBJ1-4, with 12 bases matching TRBD1. This CDR3 spans 21 amino acids. V gave up 0 bases and J gave up 1 base; unmatched junction bases: 12. Germline V gives CDR1 MNHEY, CDR2 SMNVEV (reference sequence).

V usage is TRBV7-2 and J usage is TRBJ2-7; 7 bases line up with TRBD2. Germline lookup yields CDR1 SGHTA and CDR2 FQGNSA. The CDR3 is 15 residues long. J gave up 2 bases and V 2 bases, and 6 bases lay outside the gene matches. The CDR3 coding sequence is TGTGCCAGCAGCTTATACGCTAGCGGTACCTACGAGCAGTACTTC. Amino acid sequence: CASSLYASGTYEQYF.

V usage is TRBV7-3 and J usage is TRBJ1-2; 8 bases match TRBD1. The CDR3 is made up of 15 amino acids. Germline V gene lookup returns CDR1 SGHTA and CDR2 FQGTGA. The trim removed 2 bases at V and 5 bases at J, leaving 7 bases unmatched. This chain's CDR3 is CASSLVRQGRYGYTF. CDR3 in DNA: TGTGCCAGCAGCTTAGTCCGACAGGGGAGATATGGCTACACCTTC. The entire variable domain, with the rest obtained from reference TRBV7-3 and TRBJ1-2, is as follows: GAGVSQTPSNKVTEKGKYVELRCDPISGHTALYWYRQSLGQGPEFLIYFQGTGAADDSGLPNDRFFAVRPEGSVSTLKIQRTERGDSAVYLCASSLVRQGRYGYTFGSGTRLTVV.

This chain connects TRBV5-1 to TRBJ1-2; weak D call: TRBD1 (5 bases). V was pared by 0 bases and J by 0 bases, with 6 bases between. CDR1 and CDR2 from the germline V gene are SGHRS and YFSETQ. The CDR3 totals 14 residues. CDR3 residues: CASSLGTPNYGYTF. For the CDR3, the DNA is TGCGCCAGCAGCTTGGGGACACCTAACTATGGCTACACCTTC.

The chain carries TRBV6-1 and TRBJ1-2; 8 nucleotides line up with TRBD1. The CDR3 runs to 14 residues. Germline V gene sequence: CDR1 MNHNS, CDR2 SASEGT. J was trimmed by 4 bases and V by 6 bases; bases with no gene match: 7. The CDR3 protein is CASRGQAVRYGYTF. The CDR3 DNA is TGTGCCAGCAGGGGACAGGCCGTGCGCTATGGCTACACCTTC.

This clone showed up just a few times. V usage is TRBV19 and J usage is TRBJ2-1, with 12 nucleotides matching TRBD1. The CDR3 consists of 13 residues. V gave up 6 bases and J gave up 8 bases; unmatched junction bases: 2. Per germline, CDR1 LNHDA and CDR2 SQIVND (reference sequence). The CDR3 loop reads CASRGTGGYEQFF. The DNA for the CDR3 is TGTGCCAGTAGAGGGACAGGGGGCTATGAGCAGTTCTTC.

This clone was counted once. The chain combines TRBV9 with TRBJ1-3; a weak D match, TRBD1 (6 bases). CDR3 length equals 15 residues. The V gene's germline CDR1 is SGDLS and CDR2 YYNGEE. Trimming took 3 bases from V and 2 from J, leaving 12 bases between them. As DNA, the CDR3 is TGTGCCAGCAGCGAACGCACAGGGACTGGAAACACCATATATTTT. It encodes CASSERTGTGNTIYF.

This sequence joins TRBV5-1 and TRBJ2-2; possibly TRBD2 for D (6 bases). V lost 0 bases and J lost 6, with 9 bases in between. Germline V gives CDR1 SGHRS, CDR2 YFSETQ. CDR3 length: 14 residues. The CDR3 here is CASSLVREPGELFF. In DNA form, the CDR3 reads TGCGCCAGCAGCTTGGTACGGGAGCCCGGGGAGCTGTTTTTT. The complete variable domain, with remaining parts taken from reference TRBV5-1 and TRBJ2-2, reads KAGVTQTPRYLIKTRGQQVTLSCSPISGHRSVSWYQQTPGQGLQFLFEYFSETQRNKGNFPGRFSGRQFSNSRSEMNVSTLELGDSALYLCASSLVREPGELFFGEGSRLTVL.

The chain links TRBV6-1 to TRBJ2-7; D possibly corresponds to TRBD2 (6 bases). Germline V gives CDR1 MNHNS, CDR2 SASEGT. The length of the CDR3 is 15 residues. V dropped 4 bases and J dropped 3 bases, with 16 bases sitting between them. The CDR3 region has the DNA TGTGCCAGCAGTGGCCGGGGCGGGGCCATCTACGAGCAGTACTTC. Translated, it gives CASSGRGGAIYEQYF.

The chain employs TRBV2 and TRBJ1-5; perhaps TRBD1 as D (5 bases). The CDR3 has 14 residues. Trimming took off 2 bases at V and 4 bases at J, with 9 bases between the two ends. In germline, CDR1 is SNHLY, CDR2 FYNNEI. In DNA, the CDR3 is TGTGCCAGCAGTGAATCAGGGTTTAATCAGCCCCAGCATTTT. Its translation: CASSESGFNQPQHF. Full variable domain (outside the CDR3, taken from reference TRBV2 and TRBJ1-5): EPEVTQTPSHQVTQMGQEVILRCVPISNHLYFYWYRQILGQKVEFLVSFYNNEISEKSEIFDDQFSVERPDGSNFTLKIRSTKLEDSAMYFCASSESGFNQPQHFGDGTRLSIL.